This T cell receptor (beta chain) was captured by sequencing in a study of identical twins. Germline values: CDR1 MNHNS, CDR2 SASEGT. CDR3 length: 15 residues. The V and J ends lost 6 bases and 6 bases respectively, with 20 bases between them. The sample holds many counts of this clonotype. TCRdb itself ran the 5' RACE reads through MiXCR, one entry per CDR3 protein. This table has about 220,000 distinct CDR3 sequences, roughly 7.5% appearing once. In addition, the sample was reused for a study of yellow fever vaccine responses in identical twins.

This receptor was taken from a young woman in good health. The specimen was memory (CD45RO+) T cells sorted from blood. The chain couples TRBV6-1 to TRBJ1-1; tentative D call: TRBD1 (5 bases). In DNA form, the CDR3 reads TGTGCCAGCAGCCCTACCGACCGTTGGGGCGCTGAAGCTTTCTTT. Residues: CASSPTDRWGAEAFF.